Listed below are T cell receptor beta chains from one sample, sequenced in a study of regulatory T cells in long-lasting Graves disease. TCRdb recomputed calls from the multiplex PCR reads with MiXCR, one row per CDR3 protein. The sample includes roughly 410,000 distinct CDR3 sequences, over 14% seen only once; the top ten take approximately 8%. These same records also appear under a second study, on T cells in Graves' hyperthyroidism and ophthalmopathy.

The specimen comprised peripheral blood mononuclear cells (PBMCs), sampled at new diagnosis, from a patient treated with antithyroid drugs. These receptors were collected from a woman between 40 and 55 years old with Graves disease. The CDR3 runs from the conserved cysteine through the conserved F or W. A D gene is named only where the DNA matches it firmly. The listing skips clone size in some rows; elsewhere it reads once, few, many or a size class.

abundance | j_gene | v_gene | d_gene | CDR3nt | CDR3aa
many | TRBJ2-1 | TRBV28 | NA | TGTGCCAGCAGTTTTACTGGTAATGAGCAGTTCTTC | CASSFTGNEQFF
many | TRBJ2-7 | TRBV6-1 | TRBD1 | TGTGCCAGCAGTATCAGACAGGGGTACACCAGCGAGCAGTACTTC | CASSIRQGYTSEQYF
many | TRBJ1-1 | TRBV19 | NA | TGTGCCAGTAGTACGGGGTGGAAGTATGAAGCTTTCTTT | CASSTGWKYEAFF
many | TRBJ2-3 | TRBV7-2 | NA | TGTGCCAGCAGCTTAGTAGTAGCTACAGATACGCAGTATTTT | CASSLVVATDTQYF
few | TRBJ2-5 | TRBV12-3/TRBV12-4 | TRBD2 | TGTGCCAGCAGTCCAGAGACGGGACTAGCGGGACTCGAGACCCAGTACTTC | CASSPETGLAGLETQYF
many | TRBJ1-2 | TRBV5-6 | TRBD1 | TGTGCCAGCAGCGCAGACCAGGGGGTCCTTGGCTACACCTTC | CASSADQGVLGYTF
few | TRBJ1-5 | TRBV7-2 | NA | TGTGCCAGCAGCTTAGGGATCTACGAAAGCAATCAGCCCCAGCATTTT | CASSLGIYESNQPQHF
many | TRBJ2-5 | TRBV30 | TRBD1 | TGTGCCTGGACCTCGGGACAGTTGACCCAAGAGACCCAGTACTTC | CAWTSGQLTQETQYF
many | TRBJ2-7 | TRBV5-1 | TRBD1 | TGTGCCAGCAGCTTAGAGGGACAGGGACCCTACGAGCAGTACTTC | CASSLEGQGPYEQYF
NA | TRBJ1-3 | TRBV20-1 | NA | TGCAGTGTACCCGGGTACGATTTTTCTGGAAACACCATATATTTT | CSVPGYDFSGNTIYF
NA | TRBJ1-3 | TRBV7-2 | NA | TGCGCCAGCAGCCTTGACTACCGGGGCTTCCTCTCTGGAAACACCATATATTTT | CASSLDYRGFLSGNTIYF
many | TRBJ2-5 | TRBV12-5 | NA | TGTGCTAGTGGTTTGTCACCAGGGACTTCGGGGAGAGAGACCCAGTACTTC | CASGLSPGTSGRETQYF
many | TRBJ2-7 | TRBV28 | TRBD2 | TGTGCCAGCAGGGTAGCGGGAGGGACCGAGCAGTACTTC | CASRVAGGTEQYF
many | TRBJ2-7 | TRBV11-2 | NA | TGTGCCAGCCGACAGGGGACGGGGCTAGCGGGTTCTTCCTACGAGCAGTACTTC | CASRQGTGLAGSSYEQYF
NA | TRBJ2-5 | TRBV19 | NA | TGTGCCAGTAGTAGAGGACGGAAAGAGACCCAGTACTTC | CASSRGRKETQYF
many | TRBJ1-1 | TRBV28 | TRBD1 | TGTGCCAGCAGTTTTCACAGGGGATCCTCGAACACTGAAGCTTTCTTT | CASSFHRGSSNTEAFF
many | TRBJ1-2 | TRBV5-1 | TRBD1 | TGCGCCACCCCCGGGACAGGGAGGTCCGTAGCTAACTATGGCTACACCTTC | CATPGTGRSVANYGYTF
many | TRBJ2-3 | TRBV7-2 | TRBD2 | TGTGCCAGCAGCTTCGGGACTAGCATAATCACAGATACGCAGTATTTT | CASSFGTSIITDTQYF
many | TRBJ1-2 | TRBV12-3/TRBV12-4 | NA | TGTGCCAGCAGCTCGACGGCTGGGGTTGGGTATGGCTACACCTTC | CASSSTAGVGYGYTF
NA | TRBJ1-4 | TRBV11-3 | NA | TGTGCCAGCAGCTTAACGGGACGGACTAATGAAAAACTGTTTTTT | CASSLTGRTNEKLFF
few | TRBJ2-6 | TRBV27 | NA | TGTGCCAGCAGTTTTTGGCAGGGTGAGGCCGCTGGGGCCAACGTCCTGACTTTC | CASSFWQGEAAGANVLTF
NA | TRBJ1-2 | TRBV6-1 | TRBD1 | TGTGCCAGCAGCCCGACAGGGGGCCATGGCTACACCTTC | CASSPTGGHGYTF
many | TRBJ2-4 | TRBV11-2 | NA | TGTGCCAGCAGCTTAGAGGGATGGGGGACGTGTTACTTC | CASSLEGWGTCYF
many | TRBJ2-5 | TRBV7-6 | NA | TGTGCCAGCAGCTCAACCCCGATCCTGGAGGAGACCCAGTACTTC | CASSSTPILEETQYF
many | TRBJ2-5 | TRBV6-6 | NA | TGTGCCAGCAGTTACTCGCGAGGGACCCAGTACTTC | CASSYSRGTQYF
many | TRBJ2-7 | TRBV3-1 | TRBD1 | TGTGCCAGCAGCCGGGGACAGGTCGGCATTGAGCAGTACTTC | CASSRGQVGIEQYF
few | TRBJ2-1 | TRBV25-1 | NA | TGTGCCAGCAGTGTGGGGGCCGGCAGGGGGGTCAATGAGCAGTTCTTC | CASSVGAGRGVNEQFF
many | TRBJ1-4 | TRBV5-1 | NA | TGCGCCAGCAGCTTGACCACGGGTAATGAAAAACTGTTTTTT | CASSLTTGNEKLFF
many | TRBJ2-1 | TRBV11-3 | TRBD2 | TGTGCCAGCCGGGACAGGGACGCCGGGACTAGCGGACCCAGCTCCTACAATGAGCAGTTCTTC | CASRDRDAGTSGPSSYNEQFF
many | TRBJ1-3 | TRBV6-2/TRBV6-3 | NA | TGTGCCAGCAAAACCGGGACACGTTCTGGAAACACCATATATTTT | CASKTGTRSGNTIYF
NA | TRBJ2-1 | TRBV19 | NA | TGTGCCAGTATGGGGATGGGGTCGGGTGAGCAGTTCTTC | CASMGMGSGEQFF
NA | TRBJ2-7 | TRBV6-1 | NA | TGTGCCAGCAGTCTTCCGGACTACCCCTCCTACGAGCAGTACTTC | CASSLPDYPSYEQYF
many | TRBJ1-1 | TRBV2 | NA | TGTGCCAGCATTGACACTCCGAACACTGAAGCTTTCTTT | CASIDTPNTEAFF
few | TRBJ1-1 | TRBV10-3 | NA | TGTGCCATCAGTGAGAGGTGGGCAGAGCCAATGAACACTGAAGCTTTCTTT | CAISERWAEPMNTEAFF
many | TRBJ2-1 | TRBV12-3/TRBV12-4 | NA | TGTGCCAGCAGTTTAAGTGTTAGCTCCTACAATGAGCAGTTCTTC | CASSLSVSSYNEQFF